These 20 T cell receptor beta chains were sequenced from one sample in a study of Tregs in tolerant kidney transplant recipients. Produced via immunoSEQ multiplex PCR; TCRdb's table is partial and in-frame only. The sample lists tens of thousands of clones, approximately 93% occurring once. Related graft donors supplied nonmyeloablative bone marrow transplants, and mixed chimerism was transient. The source was CD4+ T cells from blood (PBMCs), collected 12 months after the transplant. Receptors originate from a human patient who received a combined kidney and bone marrow transplant. The T cells may come from the graft donor.

The chain is built from TRBV19 and TRBJ1-4; possibly TRBD1 for D (5 bases). V lost 5 bases to trimming and J lost 10 bases, with 17 bases between them. The CDR3 is made up of 14 amino acids. Germline CDR1 and CDR2: LNHDA and SQIVND (reference sequence). Written as DNA, the CDR3 is TGTGCCAGTAGTGACGCCAAGGGGTCTGTAAAACTGTTTTTT. Protein: CASSDAKGSVKLFF.

The chain is built from TRBV6-5 and TRBJ2-5; 9 nucleotides match TRBD1. V lost 7 bases to trimming and J lost 5 bases; unmatched junction nucleotides: 11. The CDR3 is 15 residues long. Germline V gene lookup returns CDR1 MNHEY and CDR2 SVGAGI. In DNA, the CDR3 is TGTGCCAGCATTTCTCACAGGGGGCGAAAGGAGACCCAGTACTTC. Protein: CASISHRGRKETQYF.

The chain is built from TRBV7-9 and TRBJ1-2, with a possible D match to TRBD1 (6 bases). The CDR3 is 14 residues long. The germline V gene has CDR1 SEHNR and CDR2 FQNEAQ (reference sequence). The V gene lost 6 bases and the J gene lost 1 base, with 12 bases spanning the gap. The CDR3 DNA sequence: TGTGCCAGCAGACATACAGGGCATAACTATGGCTACACCTTC. It translates to CASRHTGHNYGYTF.

The chain recombines TRBV11-2 with TRBJ2-7; D is unresolved. Trimming took 4 bases from V and 6 from J, leaving 7 bases between them. The CDR3 is 11 amino acids. The V gene's germline CDR1 is SGHAT and CDR2 FQNNGV. DNA for the CDR3: TGTGCCAGCAGCTCAAACAGCGAGCAGTACTTC. This sequence encodes CASSSNSEQYF.

The chain links TRBV7-9 to TRBJ2-1; TRBD1 aligns across 9 bases. The CDR3 is 17 amino acids. J gave up 9 bases and V 1 base, and 13 bases lay outside the gene matches. Germline V gene data show CDR1 as SEHNR and CDR2 as FQNEAQ (reference sequence). CDR3 sequence reads: CASSLGRVNRGQGEQFF. The CDR3 DNA follows: TGTGCCAGCAGCTTAGGCAGGGTGAACAGGGGGCAGGGTGAGCAGTTCTTC.

This clone appeared once. As DNA, the CDR3 is TGTGCCAGTAGTCTTCAGGGACAGGGGTCTAACTATGGCTACACCTTC. Encoded protein: CASSLQGQGSNYGYTF. The rearrangement links TRBV19 to TRBJ1-2; 10 nucleotides line up with TRBD1. Trimming took 5 bases from V and 0 from J; bases not matched to a gene: 6. Per the germline V gene, CDR1 is LNHDA and CDR2 is SQIVND (reference sequence). The CDR3 loop spans 16 amino acids.

The genes are TRBV6-1 and TRBJ1-1, with unresolved D. Germline lookup yields CDR1 MNHNS and CDR2 SASEGT. Trimming took off 3 bases at V and 0 bases at J, with 8 bases between the two ends. The CDR3 is 14 amino acids. CDR3 protein: CASSEIGLNTEAFF. CDR3 DNA sequence: TGTGCCAGCAGTGAGATCGGGTTGAACACTGAAGCTTTCTTT.

The chain is built from TRBV18 and TRBJ2-5; TRBD2 aligns across 8 bases. The end of the DNA fits TRBJ2-7 better, so the J call may be wrong. The CDR3 consists of 16 residues. Germline lookup yields CDR1 KGHSH and CDR2 LQKENI. CDR3 sequence: CASSPGGRGGSYEQYF. CDR3 DNA sequence: TGTGCCAGCTCACCAGGGGGACGGGGGGGCTCCTACGAGCAGTACTTC.

The chain recombines TRBV2 with TRBJ1-6, with 9 bases aligning to TRBD1. The V segment lost 6 bases and the J segment 6 bases; nucleotides outside the gene matches: 9. The V gene's germline CDR1 is SNHLY and CDR2 FYNNEI. This CDR3 is 16 amino acids long. CDR3 sequence reads: CASRMDRGTANSPLHF. The CDR3 DNA reads TGTGCCAGCAGGATGGACAGGGGTACGGCTAATTCACCCCTCCACTTT.

The chain has TRBV5-1 and TRBJ2-1; D not resolved. Germline V gene lookup returns CDR1 SGHRS and CDR2 YFSETQ. Trimming removed 5 bases at V and 8 bases at J, with 11 bases between. The CDR3 covers 12 residues. CDR3 sequence (DNA): TGCGCCAGCAGGCCAGATAACGATGAGCAGTTCTTC. Translated, it gives CASRPDNDEQFF.

The genes are TRBV5-6 and TRBJ1-1; the D gene is possibly TRBD1 (6 bases). CDR3 length equals 15 residues. CDR1 and CDR2 (germline): SGHDT, YYEEEE. Trimming took off 3 bases at V and 3 bases at J, with 15 bases between the two ends. CDR3 in DNA: TGTGCCAGCAGCTCTCTGGACAGAGTGGACACTGAAGCTTTCTTT. Its translation: CASSSLDRVDTEAFF.

J is TRBJ2-7 and V is TRBV5-1, with 7 bases aligning to TRBD1. V dropped 0 bases and J dropped 3; count of bases not matched to a gene: 3. The CDR3 has 14 residues. In germline, CDR1 is SGHRS, CDR2 YFSETQ. The CDR3 DNA reads TGCGCCAGCAGCTTGGGACAGGGCGGCTACGAGCAGTACTTC. Its protein product is CASSLGQGGYEQYF.

The gene calls are TRBV7-2 and TRBJ2-7; TRBD1 matches at 7 bases. The CDR3 runs 12 residues. The V segment lost 4 bases and the J segment 4 bases; nucleotides outside the gene matches: 1. CDR1 is SGHTA, CDR2 FQGNSA, per germline. The CDR3 coding sequence is TGTGCCAGCAGCTCACAGGGGTACGAGCAGTACTTC. This codes for CASSSQGYEQYF.

This clone was recorded a few times. The chain couples TRBV21-1 to TRBJ1-3; the tabulated D call, TRBD1, remains unverified against the DNA. TRBV21-1 is flagged as a pseudogene. The length of the CDR3 is 17 residues. The CDR3 nucleotides read TGTGCCAGCAGCAAACTGAGGGGGCGACTTTCTGGAAACACCATATATTTT. This sequence encodes CASSKLRGRLSGNTIYF.

The genes are TRBV4-3 and TRBJ1-1; D unclear. Germline assignment: CDR1 LGHNA and CDR2 YSLEER. Trimming left V 1 base short and J 4 bases short, with 7 bases between. The CDR3 has 13 residues. The CDR3 loop reads CASSQAGFTEAFF. In nucleotides, the CDR3 is TGCGCCAGCAGCCAAGCCGGGTTCACTGAAGCTTTCTTT.

The rearrangement joins TRBV28 to TRBJ1-5; D is perhaps TRBD1 (6 bases). CDR1 and CDR2 from the germline V gene are MDHEN and SYDVKM. The CDR3 sequence is 15 residues long. The V and J ends lost 5 bases and 0 bases respectively, with 11 bases between them. The DNA of the CDR3 is TGTGCCAGCAGTACCAGACAGGTTAGCAATCAGCCCCAGCATTTT. This encodes CASSTRQVSNQPQHF.

The rearrangement uses TRBV4-1 and TRBJ2-7; TRBD2 aligns across 11 bases. The CDR3 covers 16 residues. From germline, CDR1 is MGHRA and CDR2 YSYEKL. V shed 0 bases, J shed 3 bases, and the junction held 4 bases outside the gene matches. CDR3 sequence: CASSQDSGLAGYEQYF. DNA for the CDR3: TGCGCCAGCAGCCAAGATAGTGGACTAGCGGGCTACGAGCAGTACTTC.

The chain employs TRBV18 and TRBJ1-2, with 7 positions matching TRBD1. J was trimmed by 6 bases and V by 2 bases; bases with no gene match: 9. The CDR3 has 15 amino acids. Germline V gives CDR1 KGHSH, CDR2 LQKENI. The CDR3 DNA reads TGTGCCAGCTCACCAGCAGGGGGTCAGGGTCATGGCTACACCTTC. This encodes CASSPAGGQGHGYTF.

The chain recombines TRBV11-2 with TRBJ2-1; D gene ambiguous. V dropped 7 bases and J dropped 4 bases, with 17 bases sitting between them. CDR1 and CDR2 from the germline V gene are SGHAT and FQNNGV. The CDR3 runs 15 residues. CDR3 DNA sequence: TGTGCCAGCACAACGCGTCCAAACGGTTACAATGAGCAGTTCTTC. It is translated as CASTTRPNGYNEQFF.

The CDR3 protein is CASSLGQGFNYGYTF. The CDR3 nucleotides are TGTGCCAGCAGCTTAGGACAGGGATTTAACTATGGCTACACCTTC. This chain links TRBV11-3 with TRBJ1-2; 7 bases agree with TRBD1. This CDR3 spans 15 amino acids. CDR1 and CDR2 from the germline V gene are SGHNT and YENEEA. With 1 base clipped from V and 1 base from J, the junction kept 3 bases outside the gene matches.